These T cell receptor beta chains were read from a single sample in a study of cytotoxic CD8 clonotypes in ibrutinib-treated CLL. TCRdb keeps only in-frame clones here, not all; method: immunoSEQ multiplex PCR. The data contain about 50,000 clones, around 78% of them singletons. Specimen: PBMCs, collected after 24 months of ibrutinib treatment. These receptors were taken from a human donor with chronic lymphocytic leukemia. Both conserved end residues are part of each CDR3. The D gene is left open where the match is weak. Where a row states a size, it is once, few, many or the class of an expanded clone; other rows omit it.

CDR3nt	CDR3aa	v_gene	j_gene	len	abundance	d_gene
TGTGCCAGCAGCAAGAACACTGAAGCTTTCTTT	CASSKNTEAFF	TRBV28	TRBJ1-1	11	NA	NA
TGTGCCAGCTCCCTCACCGGGGGAGGGGTCTACGAGCAGTACTTC	CASSLTGGGVYEQYF	TRBV18	TRBJ2-7	15	NA	TRBD2
TGTGCCAGCTCACCCCTCCTCCCATCAACTAATGAAAAACTGTTTTTT	CASSPLLPSTNEKLFF	TRBV18	TRBJ1-4	16	NA	NA
TGCGCCAGCAACAGGCAGACAGGACAAATCTACAATGAGCAGTTCTTC	CASNRQTGQIYNEQFF	TRBV5-1	TRBJ2-1	16	NA	NA
TGTGCCAGCAGCTTGGGGCGCGGGCAGGGAAGCGAGTACTTC	CASSLGRGQGSEYF	TRBV5-4	TRBJ2-7	14	NA	NA
TGTGCCTGGAGTAGGACAGGGGCTGGGGGCTACACCTTC	CAWSRTGAGGYTF	TRBV30	TRBJ1-2	13	few	TRBD1
TGCAGCGTTGAAGATGGACTGCTTGGCGGCTACACCTTC	CSVEDGLLGGYTF	TRBV29-1	TRBJ1-2	13	NA	NA
TGTGCCAGCAGCTTAACAGGGAACTCTGGAAACACCATATATTTT	CASSLTGNSGNTIYF	TRBV6-1	TRBJ1-3	15	NA	NA
TGTGCCAGCAGTGACCCTGGGGGGGGGTTCCAAGAGACCCAGTACTTC	CASSDPGGGFQETQYF	TRBV25-1	TRBJ2-5	16	NA	TRBD2
TGCAGTAGACTAGCCGCAGATACGCAGTATTTT	CSRLAADTQYF	TRBV20-1	TRBJ2-3	11	NA	TRBD2
TGTGCCAGCTCACCGGACAGGGACTCCTACGAGCAGTACTTC	CASSPDRDSYEQYF	TRBV18	TRBJ2-7	14	NA	TRBD1
TGTGCTAGTGGACTAGGGGAGACCCAGTACTTC	CASGLGETQYF	TRBV12-5	TRBJ2-5	11	NA	NA
TGTGCCAGCAGCAGACAGGGGATTGAGCAGTTCTTC	CASSRQGIEQFF	TRBV11-2	TRBJ2-1	12	NA	TRBD1
TGTGCCAGCAGCAAAAAAGGGGGACAGGGTGGTACCGGGGAGCTGTTTTTT	CASSKKGGQGGTGELFF	TRBV21-1	TRBJ2-2	17	NA	NA
TGTGCCAGTCGCGACAGGGGGCCAGAAGAGACCCAGTACTTC	CASRDRGPEETQYF	TRBV6-1	TRBJ2-5	14	NA	TRBD1
TGTGCCTGGAGCAGAGGGAGGCTAGCGGGGGGCACAGATACGCAGTATTTT	CAWSRGRLAGGTDTQYF	TRBV30	TRBJ2-3	17	once	TRBD2
TGTGCCAGCAGCTTGTTAGGAAAGGATGAGCAGTTCTTC	CASSLLGKDEQFF	TRBV5-4	TRBJ2-1	13	NA	NA
TGTGCCTGGAAGCGACAGTCCACCGGGGAGCTGTTTTTT	CAWKRQSTGELFF	TRBV30	TRBJ2-2	13	NA	NA
TGTGCCAGCAGCTCTAGCTCCCGCTCCTACAATGAGCAGTTCTTC	CASSSSSRSYNEQFF	TRBV5-4	TRBJ2-1	15	NA	NA
TGCGCCAGCAGCGGGAGGGGGGACGGCAAAAACATTCAGTACTTC	CASSGRGDGKNIQYF	TRBV5-1	TRBJ2-4	15	few	NA
TGTGCCAGTACCAGGACACAGAACACTGAAGCTTTCTTT	CASTRTQNTEAFF	TRBV19	TRBJ1-1	13	once	NA
TGTGCCAGCAGCCCGGGGAGCACAGATACGCAGTATTTT	CASSPGSTDTQYF	TRBV14	TRBJ2-3	13	NA	NA
TGTGCCAGCAGTTACAGAGCCGTGGATACGCAGTATTTT	CASSYRAVDTQYF	TRBV6-5	TRBJ2-3	13	once	NA
TGTGCCAGTAGTATAGCTGGGACTAGCGGCTACAATGAGCAGTTCTTC	CASSIAGTSGYNEQFF	TRBV19	TRBJ2-1	16	NA	TRBD2
TGTGCCAGCAGTTATGAGACTAGCGGCTACAATGAGCAGTTCTTC	CASSYETSGYNEQFF	TRBV2	TRBJ2-1	15	once	TRBD2
TGTGCCAGCAGTTCCGTGACTAGCGGGCCGGAGTTCGAATCGAACACCGGGGAGCTGTTTTTT	CASSSVTSGPEFESNTGELFF	TRBV28	TRBJ2-2	21	NA	TRBD2
TGTGCCAGCAGCTTTGGCGCCTACAATGAGCAGTTCTTC	CASSFGAYNEQFF	TRBV7-2	TRBJ2-1	13	NA	NA